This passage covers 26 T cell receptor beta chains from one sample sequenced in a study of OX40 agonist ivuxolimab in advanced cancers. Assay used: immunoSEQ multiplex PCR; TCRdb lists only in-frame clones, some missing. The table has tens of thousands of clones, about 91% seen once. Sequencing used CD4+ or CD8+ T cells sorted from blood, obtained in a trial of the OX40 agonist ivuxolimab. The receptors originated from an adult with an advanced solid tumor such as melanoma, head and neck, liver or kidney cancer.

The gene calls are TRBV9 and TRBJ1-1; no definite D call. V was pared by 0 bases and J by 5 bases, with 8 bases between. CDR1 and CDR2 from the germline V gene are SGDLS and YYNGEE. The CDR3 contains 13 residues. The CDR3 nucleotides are TGTGCCAGCAGCGTAGCGATGGGGACTGAAGCTTTCTTT. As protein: CASSVAMGTEAFF.

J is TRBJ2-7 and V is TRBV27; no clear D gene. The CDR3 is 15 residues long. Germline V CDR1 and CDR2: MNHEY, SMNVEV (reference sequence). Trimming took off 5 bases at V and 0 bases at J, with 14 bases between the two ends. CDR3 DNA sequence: TGTGCCAGCAGTCCCTACACCCACACCTCCTACGAGCAGTACTTC. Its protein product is CASSPYTHTSYEQYF.

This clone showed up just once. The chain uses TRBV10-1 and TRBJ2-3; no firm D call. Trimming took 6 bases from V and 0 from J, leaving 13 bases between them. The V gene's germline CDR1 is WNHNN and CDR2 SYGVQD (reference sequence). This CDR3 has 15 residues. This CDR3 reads CASSQSLGSTDTQYF. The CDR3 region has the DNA TGCGCCAGCAGCCAGTCCCTGGGAAGCACAGATACGCAGTATTTT.

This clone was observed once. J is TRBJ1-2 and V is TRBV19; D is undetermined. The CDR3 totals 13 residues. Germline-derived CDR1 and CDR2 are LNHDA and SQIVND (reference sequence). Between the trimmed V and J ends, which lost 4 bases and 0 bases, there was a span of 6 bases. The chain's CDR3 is CASSTAANYGYTF. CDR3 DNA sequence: TGTGCCAGTAGTACAGCAGCTAACTATGGCTACACCTTC. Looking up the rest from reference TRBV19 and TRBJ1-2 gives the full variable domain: DGGITQSPKYLFRKEGQNVTLSCEQNLNHDAMYWYRQDPGQGLRLIYYSQIVNDFQKGDIAEGYSVSREKKESFPLTVTSAQKNPTAFYLCASSTAANYGYTFGSGTRLTVV.

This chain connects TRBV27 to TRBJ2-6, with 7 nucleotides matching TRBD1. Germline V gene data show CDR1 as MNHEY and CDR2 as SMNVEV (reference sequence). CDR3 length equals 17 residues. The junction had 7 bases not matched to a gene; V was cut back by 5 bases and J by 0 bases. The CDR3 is CASSRGQPSSGANVLTF. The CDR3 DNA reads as TGTGCCAGCAGTCGGGGACAGCCCTCCTCTGGGGCCAACGTCCTGACTTTC.

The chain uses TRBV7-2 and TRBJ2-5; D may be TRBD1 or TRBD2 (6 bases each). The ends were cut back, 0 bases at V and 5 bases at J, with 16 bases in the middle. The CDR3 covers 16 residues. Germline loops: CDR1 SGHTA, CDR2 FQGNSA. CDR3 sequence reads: CASSLAGAGIHETQYF. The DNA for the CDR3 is TGTGCCAGCAGCTTAGCGGGGGCGGGGATCCACGAGACCCAGTACTTC.

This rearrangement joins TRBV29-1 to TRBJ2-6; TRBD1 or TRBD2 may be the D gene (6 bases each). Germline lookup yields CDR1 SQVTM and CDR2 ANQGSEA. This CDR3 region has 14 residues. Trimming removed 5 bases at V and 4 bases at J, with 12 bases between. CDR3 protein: CSVRPGAGANVLTF. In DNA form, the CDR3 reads TGCAGCGTTCGGCCGGGGGCCGGGGCCAACGTCCTGACTTTC.

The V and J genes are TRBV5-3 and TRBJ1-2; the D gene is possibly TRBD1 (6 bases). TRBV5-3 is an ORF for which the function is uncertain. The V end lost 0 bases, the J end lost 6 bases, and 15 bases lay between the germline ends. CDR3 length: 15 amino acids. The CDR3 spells CARSLDLGGRDGYTF. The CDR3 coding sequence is TGTGCCAGAAGCTTGGACTTAGGGGGACGGGATGGCTACACCTTC.

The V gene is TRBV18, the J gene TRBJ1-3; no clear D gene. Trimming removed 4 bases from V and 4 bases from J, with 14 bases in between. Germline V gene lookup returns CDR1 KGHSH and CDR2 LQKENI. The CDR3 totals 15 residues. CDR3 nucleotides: TGTGCCAGCTCACTCGAGGGAATAGGCGGAAACACCATATATTTT. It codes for CASSLEGIGGNTIYF.

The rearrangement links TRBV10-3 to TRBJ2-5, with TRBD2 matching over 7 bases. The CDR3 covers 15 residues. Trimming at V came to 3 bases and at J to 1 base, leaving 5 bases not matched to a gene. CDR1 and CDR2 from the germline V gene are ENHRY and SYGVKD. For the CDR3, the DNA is TGTGCCATCAGTGACCCACTAGCGACCCAAGAGACCCAGTACTTC. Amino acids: CAISDPLATQETQYF.

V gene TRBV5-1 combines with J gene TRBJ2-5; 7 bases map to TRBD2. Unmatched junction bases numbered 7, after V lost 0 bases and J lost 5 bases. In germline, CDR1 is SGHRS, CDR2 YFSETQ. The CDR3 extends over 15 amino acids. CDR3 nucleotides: TGCGCCAGCAGCTTGGTTCCGGGAGGTTTTGAGACCCAGTACTTC. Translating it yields CASSLVPGGFETQYF.

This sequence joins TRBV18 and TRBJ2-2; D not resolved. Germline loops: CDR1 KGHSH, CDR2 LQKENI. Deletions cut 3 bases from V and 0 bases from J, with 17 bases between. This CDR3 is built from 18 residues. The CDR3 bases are TGTGCCAGCTCACCCCCACGAGGTTCCGCGGCGAACACCGGGGAGCTGTTTTTT. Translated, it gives CASSPPRGSAANTGELFF.

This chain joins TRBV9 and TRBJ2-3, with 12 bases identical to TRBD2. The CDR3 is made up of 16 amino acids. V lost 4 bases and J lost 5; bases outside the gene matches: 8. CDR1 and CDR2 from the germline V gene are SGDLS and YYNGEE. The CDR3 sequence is CASSLQPGLAGDTQYF. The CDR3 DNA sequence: TGTGCCAGCAGCCTTCAACCGGGACTAGCGGGAGATACGCAGTATTTT.

This CDR3 is CASRQGGLFGYTF. Here the CDR3 DNA reads TGTGCCAGCAGGCAGGGTGGCCTCTTTGGCTACACCTTC. V gene TRBV28 combines with J gene TRBJ1-2, with a possible D match to TRBD1 (5 bases). V dropped 6 bases and J dropped 7 bases, with 15 bases sitting between them. Germline CDR1 is MDHEN and CDR2 is SYDVKM. The CDR3 totals 13 residues.

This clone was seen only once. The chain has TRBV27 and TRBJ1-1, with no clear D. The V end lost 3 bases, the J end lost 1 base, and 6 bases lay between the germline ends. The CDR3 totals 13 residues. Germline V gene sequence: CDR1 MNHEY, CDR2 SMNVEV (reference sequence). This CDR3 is CASSFWQNTEAFF. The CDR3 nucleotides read TGTGCCAGCAGTTTTTGGCAGAACACTGAAGCTTTCTTT.

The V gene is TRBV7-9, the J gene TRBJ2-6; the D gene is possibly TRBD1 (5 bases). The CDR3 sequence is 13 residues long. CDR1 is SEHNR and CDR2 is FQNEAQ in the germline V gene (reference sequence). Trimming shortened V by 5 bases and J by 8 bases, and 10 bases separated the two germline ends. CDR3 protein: CASSEDKTNVLTF. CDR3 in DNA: TGTGCCAGCAGCGAGGACAAGACCAACGTCCTGACTTTC.

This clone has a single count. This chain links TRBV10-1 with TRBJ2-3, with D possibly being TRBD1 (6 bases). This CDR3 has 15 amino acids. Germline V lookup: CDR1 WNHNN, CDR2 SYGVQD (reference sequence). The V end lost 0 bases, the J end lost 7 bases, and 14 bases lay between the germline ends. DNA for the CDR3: TGCGCCAGCAGTGAGTCGGCGGCTCAGGGGTATACGCAGTATTTT. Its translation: CASSESAAQGYTQYF.

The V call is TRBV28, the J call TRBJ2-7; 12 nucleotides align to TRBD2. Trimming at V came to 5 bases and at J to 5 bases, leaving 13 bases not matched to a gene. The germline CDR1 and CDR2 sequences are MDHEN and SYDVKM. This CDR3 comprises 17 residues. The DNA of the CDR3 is TGTGCCAGCAGTCCACCCGGGCTAGCGGGAGGGCCCAACGAGCAGTACTTC. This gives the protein CASSPPGLAGGPNEQYF.

For the CDR3, the DNA is TGTGCCAGCAGCTTACGAACAGGGGGCTCTGGAAACACCATATATTTT. This encodes CASSLRTGGSGNTIYF. The chain employs TRBV5-6 and TRBJ1-3; the match to TRBD1 covers 8 bases. CDR1 is SGHDT and CDR2 is YYEEEE in the germline V gene. After removal of 2 bases from V and 0 bases from J, the junction contained 4 bases not matched to a gene. The CDR3 runs 16 residues.

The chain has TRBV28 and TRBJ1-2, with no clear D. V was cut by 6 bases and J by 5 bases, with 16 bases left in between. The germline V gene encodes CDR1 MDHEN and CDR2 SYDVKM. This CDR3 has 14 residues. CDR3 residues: CASSLAGREYGYTF. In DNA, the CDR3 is TGTGCCAGCAGCCTAGCGGGGAGGGAGTATGGCTACACCTTC.

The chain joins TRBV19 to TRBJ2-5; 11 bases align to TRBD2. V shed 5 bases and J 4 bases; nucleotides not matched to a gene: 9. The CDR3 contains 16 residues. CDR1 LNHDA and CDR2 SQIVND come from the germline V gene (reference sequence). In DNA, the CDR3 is TGTGCCAGTAGTTATACTAGCGGGAGTGTTGGAGAGACCCAGTACTTC. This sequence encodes CASSYTSGSVGETQYF.

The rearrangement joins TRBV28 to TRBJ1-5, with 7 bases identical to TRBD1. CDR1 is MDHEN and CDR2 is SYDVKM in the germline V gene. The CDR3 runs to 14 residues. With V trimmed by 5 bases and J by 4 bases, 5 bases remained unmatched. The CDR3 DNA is TGTGCCAGCAGTCGGGACAGACAAAATCAGCCCCAGCATTTT. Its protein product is CASSRDRQNQPQHF.

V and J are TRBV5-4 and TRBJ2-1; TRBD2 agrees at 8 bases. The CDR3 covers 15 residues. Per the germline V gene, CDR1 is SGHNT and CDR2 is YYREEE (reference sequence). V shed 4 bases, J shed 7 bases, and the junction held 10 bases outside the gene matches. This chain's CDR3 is CASSQGSGSWNEQFF. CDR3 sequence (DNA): TGTGCCAGCAGCCAGGGGAGCGGGAGTTGGAATGAGCAGTTCTTC.

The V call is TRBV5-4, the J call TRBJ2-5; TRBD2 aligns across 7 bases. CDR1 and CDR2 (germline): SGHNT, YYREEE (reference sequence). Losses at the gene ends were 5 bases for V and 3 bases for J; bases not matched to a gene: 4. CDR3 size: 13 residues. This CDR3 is CASRVAGEETQYF. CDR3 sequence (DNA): TGTGCCAGCAGGGTGGCGGGGGAAGAGACCCAGTACTTC.

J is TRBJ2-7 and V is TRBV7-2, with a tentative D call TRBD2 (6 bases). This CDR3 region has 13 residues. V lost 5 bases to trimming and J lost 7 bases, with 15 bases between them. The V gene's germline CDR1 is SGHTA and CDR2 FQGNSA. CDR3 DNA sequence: TGTGCCAGCAGCCCGGCCTCAAGCGGGGAGCAGTACTTC. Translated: CASSPASSGEQYF.

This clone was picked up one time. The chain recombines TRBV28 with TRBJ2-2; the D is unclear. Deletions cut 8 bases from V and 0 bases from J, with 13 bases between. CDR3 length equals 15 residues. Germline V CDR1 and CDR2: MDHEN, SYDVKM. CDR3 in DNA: TGTGCCAGCTCTCCCCTCGGGTCGAACACCGGGGAGCTGTTTTTT. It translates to CASSPLGSNTGELFF.